Given below is one T cell receptor beta chain in context. This sample is drawn from a study of human T cells and chemical hapten exposure. Time point denoted: patch test 2, 6 weeks after DPC sensitization. Described treatment: therapeutic diphenylcyclopropenone sensitization with weekly scalp DPC. Patch tests were applied only after blood draws. V was trimmed by 2 bases and J by 3 bases, leaving 14 bases between them. The CDR3 runs to 15 residues. CDR1 and CDR2 from the germline V gene are MNHEY and SVGAGI. Using its own MiXCR run on the RACE reads, TCRdb lists one record per CDR3 protein. The table lists about 110,000 distinct CDR3 sequences, about a tenth of them singletons.

The J gene is TRBJ2-7, the V gene TRBV6-5; D might be TRBD2 (6 bases). The receptor comes from a woman aged 40 to 50 with alopecia areata. Some clones in this sample may be carry-over from other donors' samples. This material consisted of whole blood, taken in connection with sensitization to the hapten diphenylcyclopropenone (DPC). CDR3 coding DNA: TGTGCCAGCAGTTACGCGGCTAGCGCCAACTACGAGCAGTACTTC. Translating it yields CASSYAASANYEQYF.